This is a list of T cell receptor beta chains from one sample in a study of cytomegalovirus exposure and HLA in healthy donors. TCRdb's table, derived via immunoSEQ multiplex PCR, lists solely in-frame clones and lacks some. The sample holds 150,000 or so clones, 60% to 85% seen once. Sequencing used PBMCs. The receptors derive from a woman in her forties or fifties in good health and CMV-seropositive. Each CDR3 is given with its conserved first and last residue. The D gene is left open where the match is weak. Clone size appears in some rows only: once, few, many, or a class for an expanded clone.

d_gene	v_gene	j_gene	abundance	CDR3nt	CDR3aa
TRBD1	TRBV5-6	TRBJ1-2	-	TGTGCCAGCACCCGAGGACAGGTCTATGGCTACACCTTC	CASTRGQVYGYTF
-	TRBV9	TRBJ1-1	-	TGTGCCAGCTGCCAGGACAGCGGGATGAACACTGAAGCTTTCTTT	CASCQDSGMNTEAFF
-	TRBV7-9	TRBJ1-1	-	TGTGCCAGCAGCGGACTAGGACTTATGGGCACTGAAGCTTTCTTT	CASSGLGLMGTEAFF
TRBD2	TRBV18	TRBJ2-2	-	TGTGCCAGCTCACCTCCCGCGGGGAGGGACACCGGGGAGCTGTTTTTT	CASSPPAGRDTGELFF
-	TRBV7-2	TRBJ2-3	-	TGTGCCAGCAGTCAGGCGCGGGGGCCTCTCACAGATACGCAGTATTTT	CASSQARGPLTDTQYF
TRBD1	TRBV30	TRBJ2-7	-	TGTGCCTGGAGTATGACAGGGCGAGAGCAGTACTTC	CAWSMTGREQYF
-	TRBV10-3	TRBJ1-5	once	TGTGCCATCCGAGAGGAGGGTTCGTCGAGCAATCAGCCCCAGCATTTT	CAIREEGSSSNQPQHF
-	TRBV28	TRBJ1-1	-	TGTGCCAGCAAGTCAGGGGCTTTAGGCAACACTGAAGCTTTCTTT	CASKSGALGNTEAFF
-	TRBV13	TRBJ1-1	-	TGTGCCAGCAGCACTAATTTGAACACTGAAGCTTTCTTT	CASSTNLNTEAFF
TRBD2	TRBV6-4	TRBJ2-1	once	TGTGCCAGCAGTGAGCGGGGGGCTACCTACAATGAGCAGTTCTTC	CASSERGATYNEQFF
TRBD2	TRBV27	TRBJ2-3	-	TGTGCCAGCAGTTTGTGGACTAGCGGGGGGGCAAGGGGTACGCAGTATTTT	CASSLWTSGGARGTQYF
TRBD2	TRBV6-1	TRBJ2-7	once	TGTGCCACCCGGACTAGCGGGAGGTACGAGCAGTACTTC	CATRTSGRYEQYF
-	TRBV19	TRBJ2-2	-	TGTGCCAGTATACCGGGTCCGGGTTATAAGGAGGACGGGGAGCTGTTTTTT	CASIPGPGYKEDGELFF
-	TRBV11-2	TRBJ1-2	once	TGTGCCAGCAGCCGGGGGGCCTATGGCTACACCTTC	CASSRGAYGYTF
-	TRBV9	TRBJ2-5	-	TGTGCCAGCAGCGTATCACAGGCGGAGACCCAGTACTTC	CASSVSQAETQYF
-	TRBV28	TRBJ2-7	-	TGTGCCAGCAGTTTCAGCTACGAGCAGTACTTC	CASSFSYEQYF
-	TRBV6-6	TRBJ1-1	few	TGTGCCAGCAGTTACTCGATGGAGGGGGGGGACACTGAAGCTTTCTTT	CASSYSMEGGDTEAFF
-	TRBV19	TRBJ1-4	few	TGTGCCAGTAACGAGGGGGGGGATGAAAAACTGTTTTTT	CASNEGGDEKLFF
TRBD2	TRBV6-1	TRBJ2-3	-	TGTGCCAGCAGTGAAAGTAGACTAGCGGGCCATAGCACAGATACGCAGTATTTT	CASSESRLAGHSTDTQYF
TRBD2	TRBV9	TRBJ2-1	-	TGTGCCAGCAGCAGACTAGCGGGGGGCTCCTACAATGAGCAGTTCTTC	CASSRLAGGSYNEQFF
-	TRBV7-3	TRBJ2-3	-	TGTGCCAGCAGCTCAACGTCAGGGTCCGGCACAGATACGCAGTATTTT	CASSSTSGSGTDTQYF
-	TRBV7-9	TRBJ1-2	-	TGTGCCAGCAGCTTAGAGCGGGGCCCGGGTGGAGGCTACACCTTC	CASSLERGPGGGYTF
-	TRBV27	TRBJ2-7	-	TGTGCCAGCAGCCCTGCGGGGAACTACGAGCAGTACTTC	CASSPAGNYEQYF
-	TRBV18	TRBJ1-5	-	TGTGCCAGCTCAGGACAGTTTAGCAATCAGCCCCAGCATTTT	CASSGQFSNQPQHF
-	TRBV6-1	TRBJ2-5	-	TGTGCCAGCAGTGAAATGGGGCAGTACCAAGAGACCCAGTACTTC	CASSEMGQYQETQYF
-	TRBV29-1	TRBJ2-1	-	TGCCGGGCGGGAAACTACAATGAGCAGTTCTTC	CRAGNYNEQFF